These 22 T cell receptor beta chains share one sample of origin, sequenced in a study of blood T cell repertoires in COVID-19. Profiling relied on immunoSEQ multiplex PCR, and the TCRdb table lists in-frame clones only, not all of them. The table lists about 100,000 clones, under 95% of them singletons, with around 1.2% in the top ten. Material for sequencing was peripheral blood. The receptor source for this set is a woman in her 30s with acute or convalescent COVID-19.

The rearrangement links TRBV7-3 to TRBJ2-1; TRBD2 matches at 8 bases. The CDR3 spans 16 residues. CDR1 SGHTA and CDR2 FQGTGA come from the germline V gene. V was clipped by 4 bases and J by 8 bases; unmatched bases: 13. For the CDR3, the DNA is TGTGCCAGCAGCTCCAATAGCGGGGCCGGGATAGATGAGCAGTTCTTC. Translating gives CASSSNSGAGIDEQFF.

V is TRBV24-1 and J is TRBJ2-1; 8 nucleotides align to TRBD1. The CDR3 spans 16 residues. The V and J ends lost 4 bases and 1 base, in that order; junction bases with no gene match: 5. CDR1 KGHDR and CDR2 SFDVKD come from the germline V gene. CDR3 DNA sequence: TGTGCCACCAGTGACCAGGGGGCACTATCCTACAATGAGCAGTTCTTC. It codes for CATSDQGALSYNEQFF.

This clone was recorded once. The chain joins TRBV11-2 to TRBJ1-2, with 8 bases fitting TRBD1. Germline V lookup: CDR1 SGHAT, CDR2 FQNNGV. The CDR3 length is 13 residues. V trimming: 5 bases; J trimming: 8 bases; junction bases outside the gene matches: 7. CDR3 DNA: TGTGCCAGCAGCCGTGGACAGGGTGGCGGCTACACCTTC. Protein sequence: CASSRGQGGGYTF.

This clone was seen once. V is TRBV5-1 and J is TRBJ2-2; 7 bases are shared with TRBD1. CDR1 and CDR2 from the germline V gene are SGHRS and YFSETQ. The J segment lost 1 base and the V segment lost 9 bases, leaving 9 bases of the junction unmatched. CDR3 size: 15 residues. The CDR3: CATTQNRGNTGELFF. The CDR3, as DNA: TGCGCCACAACCCAAAACAGGGGGAACACCGGGGAGCTGTTTTTT.

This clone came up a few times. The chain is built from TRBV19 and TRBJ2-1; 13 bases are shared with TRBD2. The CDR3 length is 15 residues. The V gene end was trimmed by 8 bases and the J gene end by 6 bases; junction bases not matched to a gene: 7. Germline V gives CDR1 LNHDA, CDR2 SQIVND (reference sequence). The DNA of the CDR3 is TGTGCCAGTGGGACTAGCGGGACGGCCGGCAATGAGCAGTTCTTC. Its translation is CASGTSGTAGNEQFF. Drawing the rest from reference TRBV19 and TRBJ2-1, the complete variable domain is DGGITQSPKYLFRKEGQNVTLSCEQNLNHDAMYWYRQDPGQGLRLIYYSQIVNDFQKGDIAEGYSVSREKKESFPLTVTSAQKNPTAFYLCASGTSGTAGNEQFFGPGTRLTVL.

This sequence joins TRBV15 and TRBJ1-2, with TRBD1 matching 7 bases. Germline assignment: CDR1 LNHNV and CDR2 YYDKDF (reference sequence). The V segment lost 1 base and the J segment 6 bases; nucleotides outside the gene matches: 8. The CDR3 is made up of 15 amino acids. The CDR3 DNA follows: TGTGCCACCAGCAGAGCTAGAGGGGGCGGGAATGGCTACACCTTC. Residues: CATSRARGGGNGYTF.

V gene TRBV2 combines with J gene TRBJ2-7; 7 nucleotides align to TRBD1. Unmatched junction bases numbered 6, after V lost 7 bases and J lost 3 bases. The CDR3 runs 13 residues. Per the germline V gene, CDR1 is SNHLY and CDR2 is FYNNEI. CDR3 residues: CASKGAEGYEQYF. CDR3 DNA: TGTGCCAGCAAGGGGGCTGAGGGCTACGAGCAGTACTTC.

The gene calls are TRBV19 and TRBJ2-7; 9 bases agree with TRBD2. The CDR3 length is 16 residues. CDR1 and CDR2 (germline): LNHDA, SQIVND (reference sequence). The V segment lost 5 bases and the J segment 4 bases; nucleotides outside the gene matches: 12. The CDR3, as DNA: TGTGCCAGTAGTCCAGGTGCTAGCGGGATGTTTTACGAGCAGTACTTC. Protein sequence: CASSPGASGMFYEQYF.

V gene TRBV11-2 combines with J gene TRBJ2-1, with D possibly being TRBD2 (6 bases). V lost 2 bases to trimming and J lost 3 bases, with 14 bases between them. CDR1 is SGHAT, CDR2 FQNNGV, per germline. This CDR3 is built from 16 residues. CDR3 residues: CASSLLGGSSYNEQFF. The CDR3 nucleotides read TGTGCCAGCAGCTTACTTGGGGGGAGCAGCTACAATGAGCAGTTCTTC.

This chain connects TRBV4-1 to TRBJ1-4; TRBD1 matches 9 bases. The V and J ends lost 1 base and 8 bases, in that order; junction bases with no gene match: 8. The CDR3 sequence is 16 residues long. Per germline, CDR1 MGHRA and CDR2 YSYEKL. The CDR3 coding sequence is TGCGCCAGCAGCCAAGTTGTGGGACAGGGAGACGAAAAACTGTTTTTT. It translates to CASSQVVGQGDEKLFF.

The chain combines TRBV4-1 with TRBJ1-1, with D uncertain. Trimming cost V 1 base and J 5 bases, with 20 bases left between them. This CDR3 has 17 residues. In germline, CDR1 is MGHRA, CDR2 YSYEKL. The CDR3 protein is CASSQGYLALTRTEAFF. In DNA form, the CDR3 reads TGCGCCAGCAGCCAAGGGTATCTAGCCCTTACGAGGACTGAAGCTTTCTTT.

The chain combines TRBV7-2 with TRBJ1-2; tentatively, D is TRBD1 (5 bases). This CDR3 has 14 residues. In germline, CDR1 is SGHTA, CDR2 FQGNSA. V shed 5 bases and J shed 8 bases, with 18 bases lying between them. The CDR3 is CASSPGTVGGGYTF. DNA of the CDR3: TGTGCCAGCAGCCCCGGGACTGTTGGGGGAGGCTACACCTTC.

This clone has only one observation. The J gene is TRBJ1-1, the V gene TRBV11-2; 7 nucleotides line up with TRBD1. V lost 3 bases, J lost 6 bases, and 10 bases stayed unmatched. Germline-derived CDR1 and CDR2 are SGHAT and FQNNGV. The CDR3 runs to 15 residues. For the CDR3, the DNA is TGTGCCAGCAGCTTGAGGGGACAGACCTCGCCTGAAGCTTTCTTT. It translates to CASSLRGQTSPEAFF.

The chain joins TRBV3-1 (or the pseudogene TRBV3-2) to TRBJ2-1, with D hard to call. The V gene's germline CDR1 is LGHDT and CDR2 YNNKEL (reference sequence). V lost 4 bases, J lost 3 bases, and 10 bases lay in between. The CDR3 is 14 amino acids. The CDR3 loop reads CASSRRGLYNEQFF. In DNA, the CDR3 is TGTGCCAGCAGCCGAAGAGGTCTCTACAATGAGCAGTTCTTC.

CDR3 loop: CASSVEVGGRALNTQYF. CDR3 in DNA: TGTGCCAGCAGCGTAGAGGTCGGGGGGCGGGCGTTGAATACGCAGTATTTT. The chain employs TRBV9 and TRBJ2-3; possibly TRBD2 for D (7 bases). Looked up from germline, CDR1 is SGDLS and CDR2 is YYNGEE. V was shortened by 0 bases and J by 7 bases, with 21 bases between the two germline ends. CDR3 length equals 17 residues.

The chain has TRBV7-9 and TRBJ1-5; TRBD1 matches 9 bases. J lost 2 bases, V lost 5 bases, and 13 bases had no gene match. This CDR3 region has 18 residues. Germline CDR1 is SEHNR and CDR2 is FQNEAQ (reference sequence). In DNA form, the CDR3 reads TGTGCCAGCAGCCCGTACTCCGGGACAGGGTTTGGCAATCAGCCCCAGCATTTT. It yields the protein CASSPYSGTGFGNQPQHF.

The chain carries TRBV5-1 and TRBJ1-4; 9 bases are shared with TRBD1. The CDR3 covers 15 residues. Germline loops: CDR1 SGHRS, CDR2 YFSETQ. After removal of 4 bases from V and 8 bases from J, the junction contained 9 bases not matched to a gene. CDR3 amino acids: CASSTSGQGGEKLFF. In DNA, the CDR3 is TGCGCCAGCAGCACCTCGGGACAGGGAGGGGAAAAACTGTTTTTT. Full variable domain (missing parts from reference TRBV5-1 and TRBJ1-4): KAGVTQTPRYLIKTRGQQVTLSCSPISGHRSVSWYQQTPGQGLQFLFEYFSETQRNKGNFPGRFSGRQFSNSRSEMNVSTLELGDSALYLCASSTSGQGGEKLFFGSGTQLSVL.

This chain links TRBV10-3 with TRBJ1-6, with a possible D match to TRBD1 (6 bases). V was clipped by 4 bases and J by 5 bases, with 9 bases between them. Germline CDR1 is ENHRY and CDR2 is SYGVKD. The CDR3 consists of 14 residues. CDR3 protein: CAISVGQNNSPLHF. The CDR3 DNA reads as TGTGCCATCAGTGTAGGACAGAATAATTCACCCCTCCACTTT.

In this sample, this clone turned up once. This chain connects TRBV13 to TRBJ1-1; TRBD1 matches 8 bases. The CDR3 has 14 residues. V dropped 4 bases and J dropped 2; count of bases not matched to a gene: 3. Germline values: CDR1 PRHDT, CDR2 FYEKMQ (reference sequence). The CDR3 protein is CASSSDRGNTEAFF. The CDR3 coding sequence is TGTGCCAGCAGCTCTGACAGGGGAAACACTGAAGCTTTCTTT.

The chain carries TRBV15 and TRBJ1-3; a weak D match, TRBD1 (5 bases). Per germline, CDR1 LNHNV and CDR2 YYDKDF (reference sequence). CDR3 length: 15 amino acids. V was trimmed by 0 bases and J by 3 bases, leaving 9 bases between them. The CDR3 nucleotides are TGTGCCACCAGCAGAGATAAGGGGATTGGAAACACCATATATTTT. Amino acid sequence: CATSRDKGIGNTIYF.

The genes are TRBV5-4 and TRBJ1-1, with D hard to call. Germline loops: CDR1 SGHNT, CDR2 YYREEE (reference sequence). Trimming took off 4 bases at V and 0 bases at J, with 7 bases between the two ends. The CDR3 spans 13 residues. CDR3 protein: CASSNSVNTEAFF. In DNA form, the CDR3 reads TGTGCCAGCAGCAATAGCGTGAACACTGAAGCTTTCTTT.

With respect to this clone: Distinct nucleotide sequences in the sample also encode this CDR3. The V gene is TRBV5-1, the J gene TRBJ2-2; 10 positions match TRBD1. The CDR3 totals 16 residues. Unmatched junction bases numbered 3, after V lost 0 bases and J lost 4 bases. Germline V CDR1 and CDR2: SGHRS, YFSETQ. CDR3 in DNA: TGCGCCAGCAGCTTGGGACAGGGGGCGAGCACCGGGGAGCTGTTTTTT. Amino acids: CASSLGQGASTGELFF.